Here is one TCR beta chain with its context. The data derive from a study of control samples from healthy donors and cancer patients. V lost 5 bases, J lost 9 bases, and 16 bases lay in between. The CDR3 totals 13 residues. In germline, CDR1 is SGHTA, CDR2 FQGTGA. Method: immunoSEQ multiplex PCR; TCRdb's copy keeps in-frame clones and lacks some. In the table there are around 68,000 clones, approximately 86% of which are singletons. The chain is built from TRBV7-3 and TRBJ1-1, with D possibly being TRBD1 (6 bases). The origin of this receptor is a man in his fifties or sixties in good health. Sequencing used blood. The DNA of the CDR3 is TGTGCCAGCAGCACCCTTCCCGGGACACAAGCTTTCTTT. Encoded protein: CASSTLPGTQAFF.